The clone carrying this TCR beta chain showed up just a few times. Its matching antigen is unknown. This entry comes from a study of beta chain features in type 1 diabetes. The study reverse transcribed the entire isolated RNA, so it sequenced expressed TCRB transcripts. Assay: immunoSEQ multiplex PCR; the TCRdb copy retains only in-frame clones and omits some. The top ten clones hold approximately 0.053% of a sample with fewer than 250,000 clones, 68% of them seen once. General observations from the study: Individuals with type 1 diabetes displayed fewer insertions and more deletions at VDJ junctions.

The CDR3 contains 16 residues. Germline V gene sequence: CDR1 GTSNPN, CDR2 SVGIG (reference sequence). V dropped 3 bases and J dropped 0 bases, with 18 bases sitting between them. V usage is TRBV30 and J usage is TRBJ2-7; a weak D match, TRBD2 (6 bases). This clonotype was obtained from a man under 40 in good health. Material: naive CD4+ T cells from blood. CDR3 bases: TGTGCCTGGAGGCCTATCCGGGGGACCAGCTCCTACGAGCAGTACTTC. As protein: CAWRPIRGTSSYEQYF. Complete variable domain (other parts from reference TRBV30 and TRBJ2-7): SQTIHQWPATLVQPVGSPLSLECTVEGTSNPNLYWYRQAAGRGLQLLFYSVGIGQISSEVPQNLSASRPQDRQFILSSKKLLLSDSGFYLCAWRPIRGTSSYEQYFGPGTRLTVT.